What follows describes a single T cell receptor beta chain. Its antigen remains unidentified. The sample originates from a study of T cells in Graves' hyperthyroidism and ophthalmopathy. Background on the study: Blood from the periphery was taken at initial diagnosis, before any treatment.

The CDR3 length is 15 residues. Trimming left V 5 bases short and J 4 bases short, with 12 bases between. Germline lookup yields CDR1 SGHVS and CDR2 FNYEAQ. Points from the study as a whole: A model of 13 V-J pairs discriminated ophthalmopathy from stable hyperthyroidism. Also found in blood were most expanded thyroid clonotypes above 0.001.

Subjects aged 18 to 65 presented with newly diagnosed hyperthyroidism of less than 2 months' duration. TCR beta CDR3 regions were amplified from RNA transcripts. With the HTBI primer set, the TCR CDR3 went through a first round of RT-PCR. TCRdb re-called the multiplex PCR reads with MiXCR, one entry per CDR3 protein. The table lists 550,000 to 600,000 distinct CDR3 sequences, 16% of them singletons. The chain recombines TRBV7-6 with TRBJ1-6, with D possibly TRBD1 on 5 matching bases. This sequence originates from a woman aged 18 to 35 with Graves' hyperthyroidism. Sequencing used blood. The CDR3 sequence: CASSPAQGYNSPLHF. CDR3 bases: TGTGCCAGCAGCCCGGCTCAGGGTTATAATTCACCCCTCCACTTT.